Listed below are T cell receptor beta chains from one sample, sequenced in a study of blood T cell repertoires in COVID-19. Generated by immunoSEQ multiplex PCR, the TCRdb table keeps only in-frame clones and is missing some. The sample lists approximately 200,000 clones, 70% to 80% seen once, with over 5% in the top ten. Sequenced: peripheral blood. These TCRs come from a woman aged 40 to 55 with COVID-19, enrolled during active disease. Both conserved end residues are part of each CDR3.

V: TRBV6-5; J: TRBJ2-7; CDR3: CASTLTVTNYEQYF
V: TRBV6-1; J: TRBJ1-5; CDR3: CASSETIRPQHF
V: TRBV6-4; J: TRBJ1-3; CDR3: CASSEAPGNTIYF
V: TRBV4-2; J: TRBJ2-2; CDR3: CASSQDRRAAGELFF
V: TRBV11-1; J: TRBJ1-5; CDR3: CASSPDGGGEQPQHF
V: TRBV29-1; J: TRBJ1-2; CDR3: CSVVSGVDYGYTF
V: TRBV29-1; J: TRBJ2-1; CDR3: CSGDGSGQGNEQFF
V: TRBV24-1; J: TRBJ1-2; CDR3: CATSDQAGNGYTF
V: TRBV30; J: TRBJ1-2; CDR3: CAWSLDRAHGYTF
V: TRBV12-3/TRBV12-4; J: TRBJ1-2; CDR3: CASTPTGDGGYTF
V: TRBV20-1; J: TRBJ2-1; CDR3: CSAGDYSGSSYNEQFF